This T cell receptor beta chain was profiled in a study of spatial heterogeneity in lung cancer. Judged by abundance, this clonotype is medium-sized. Time point reported: sample taken at primary tumor resection. Each CDR3 protein is one row after TCRdb ran MiXCR on the 5' RACE reads. The table records thousands of distinct CDR3 sequences, 5.1% of them present only once. This CDR3 has 13 residues. CDR1 SGHRS and CDR2 YFSETQ come from the germline V gene. Trimming pared 6 bases from V and 4 bases from J, leaving 8 bases between. Sequences were derived from normal lung tissue next to the tumor, sampled at surgery. The clonotype originates from a female donor with early-stage non-small cell lung cancer. This sequence joins TRBV5-1 and TRBJ1-6, with D possibly being TRBD1 (6 bases). The CDR3 DNA reads TGCGCCAGCAAAACAGGGTATAATTCACCCCTCCACTTT. Protein product: CASKTGYNSPLHF.